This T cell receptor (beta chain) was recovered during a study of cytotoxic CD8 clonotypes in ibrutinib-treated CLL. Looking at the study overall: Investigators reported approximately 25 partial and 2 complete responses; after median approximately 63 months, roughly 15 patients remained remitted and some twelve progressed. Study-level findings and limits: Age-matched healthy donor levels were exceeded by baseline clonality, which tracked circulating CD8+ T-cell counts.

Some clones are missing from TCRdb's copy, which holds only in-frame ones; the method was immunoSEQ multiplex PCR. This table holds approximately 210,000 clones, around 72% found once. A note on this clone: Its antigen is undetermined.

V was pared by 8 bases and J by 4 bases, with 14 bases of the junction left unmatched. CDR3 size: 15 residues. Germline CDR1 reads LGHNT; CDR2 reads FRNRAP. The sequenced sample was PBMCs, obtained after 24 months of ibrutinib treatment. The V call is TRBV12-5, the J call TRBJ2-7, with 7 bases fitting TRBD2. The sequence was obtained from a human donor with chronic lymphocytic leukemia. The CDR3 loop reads CASTHPAGVGYEQYF. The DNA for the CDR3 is TGTGCTAGTACTCACCCGGCGGGAGTTGGGTACGAGCAGTACTTC.